Following are 5 T cell receptor beta chains from one sample sequenced in a study of cytomegalovirus exposure and HLA in healthy donors. Researchers ran the PCR with 60 Vbeta and 13 Jbeta primers. Measured with immunoSEQ multiplex PCR; TCRdb has only the in-frame clones, and not every one. The table records around 200,000 clones, almost 85% of them present only once. Sequenced input: PBMCs. These receptors all stem from a woman aged 40 to 50 in good health and CMV-seronegative.

The chain combines TRBV28 with TRBJ1-5; D not resolved. The CDR3 has 14 residues. Germline-derived CDR1 and CDR2 are MDHEN and SYDVKM. V lost 7 bases and J 4 bases, leaving 14 bases between the germline ends. Here the CDR3 reads CASTMAGGNQPQHF. DNA of the CDR3: TGTGCCAGCACCATGGCGGGCGGAAATCAGCCCCAGCATTTT.

V is TRBV10-3 and J is TRBJ1-1; no clear D gene. The CDR3 sequence is 16 residues long. V lost 0 bases and J 1 base, leaving 12 bases between the germline ends. Germline lookup yields CDR1 ENHRY and CDR2 SYGVKD. The CDR3 bases are TGTGCCATCAGTGAGTCGAGAGGGCGGGGGAACACTGAAGCTTTCTTT. Residues: CAISESRGRGNTEAFF.

There are a few counts of this clone. The V and J genes are TRBV4-1 and TRBJ2-7, with TRBD1 matching 9 bases. The CDR3 is 14 residues long. Trimming at V came to 3 bases and at J to 3 bases, leaving 3 bases not matched to a gene. Germline V lookup: CDR1 MGHRA, CDR2 YSYEKL. CDR3 in amino acids: CASSQPGQGYEQYF. The CDR3 coding sequence is TGCGCCAGCAGCCAGCCGGGACAGGGCTACGAGCAGTACTTC.

The V gene is TRBV7-9, the J gene TRBJ2-3; no clear D gene. Germline V lookup: CDR1 SEHNR, CDR2 FQNEAQ (reference sequence). Trimming removed 3 bases at V and 0 bases at J, with 7 bases between. This CDR3 region has 14 residues. CDR3 bases: TGTGCCAGCAGCTTTACTCTTAGCACAGATACGCAGTATTTT. This translates into CASSFTLSTDTQYF.

The J gene is TRBJ2-2, the V gene TRBV7-2; 9 bases map to TRBD2. The CDR3 covers 14 residues. CDR1 is SGHTA, CDR2 FQGNSA, per germline. The V segment lost 5 bases and the J segment 8 bases; nucleotides outside the gene matches: 6. CDR3 sequence (DNA): TGTGCCAGCAGCCAGGGACTAGCAGTGGGGGAGCTGTTTTTT. Its protein is CASSQGLAVGELFF.